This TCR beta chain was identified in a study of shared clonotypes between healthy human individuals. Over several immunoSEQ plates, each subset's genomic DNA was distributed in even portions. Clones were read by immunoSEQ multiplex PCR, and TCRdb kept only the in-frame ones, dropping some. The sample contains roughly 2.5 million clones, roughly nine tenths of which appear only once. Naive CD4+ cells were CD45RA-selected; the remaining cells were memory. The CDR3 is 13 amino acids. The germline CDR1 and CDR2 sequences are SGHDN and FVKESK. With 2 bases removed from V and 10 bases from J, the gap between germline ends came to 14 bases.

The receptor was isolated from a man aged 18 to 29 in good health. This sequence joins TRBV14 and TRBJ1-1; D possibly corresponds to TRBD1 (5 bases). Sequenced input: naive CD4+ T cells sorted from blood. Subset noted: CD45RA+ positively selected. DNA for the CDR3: TGTGCCAGCAGCCAAAATTCCGCCGGGGGAGCTTTCTTT. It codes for CASSQNSAGGAFF. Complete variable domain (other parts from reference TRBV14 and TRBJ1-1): EAGVTQFPSHSVIEKGQTVTLRCDPISGHDNLYWYRRVMGKEIKFLLHFVKESKQDESGMPNNRFLAERTGGTYSTLKVQPAELEDSGVYFCASSQNSAGGAFFGQGTRLTVV.